The clone carrying this T cell receptor beta chain has a single count. Its target is not known. This sample was included in a study of cytomegalovirus exposure and HLA in healthy donors. The PCR had 60 Vbeta and 13 Jbeta primers. Assay: immunoSEQ multiplex PCR; the TCRdb copy retains only in-frame clones and omits some. Of around 110,000 clones in the sample, approximately 82% were seen once. Trimming took off 0 bases at V and 8 bases at J, with 13 bases between the two ends. CDR1 MNHEY and CDR2 SVGAGI come from the germline V gene. The CDR3 covers 14 residues. Study findings and constraints: In a later analysis, V- and J-gene trimming of beta chains associated with a DCLRE1C missense variant, replicated independently.

This TCR was recovered from a man aged 40-49 years in good health and CMV-seronegative. The sample comprised PBMCs. This chain connects TRBV6-5 to TRBJ1-2; the D gene is possibly TRBD1 (5 bases). CDR3 sequence reads: CASSYSSTQGGYTF. In nucleotides, the CDR3 is TGTGCCAGCAGTTACTCTTCCACCCAGGGAGGCTACACCTTC.